Listed here is a single T cell receptor beta chain. Its target is unknown. In germline, CDR1 is SGHDT, CDR2 YYEEEE. V lost 2 bases, J lost 2 bases, and 5 bases lay in between. The CDR3 runs to 12 residues. This record comes from a study of T cell responses to AZD1222 COVID-19 vaccine. Study-level findings and limits: A reported finding is that nearly half of spike-specific TCRs target unmutated variant regions. Most donors were white British and more were female, and clonal diversity was possibly underestimated.

The table came from immunoSEQ multiplex PCR; TCRdb's copy has only in-frame clones and leaves some out. Here the sample spans roughly 140,000 clones, 85% to 95% being singletons. The chain joins TRBV5-6 to TRBJ2-7; the D is unclear. The input for sequencing was peripheral blood, taken after recovery from COVID-19. The sequence was collected from an adult who had recovered from COVID-19. The CDR3 DNA is TGTGCCAGCAGCTTCCAAACCTACGAGCAGTACTTC. This sequence encodes CASSFQTYEQYF.